A single sample gave rise to the 21 T cell receptor beta chains below, sequenced in a study of tumor and adjacent non-tumor tissue in lung cancer (dated by TCRdb to 2016 to 2019). Bulk unsorted tissue served as the source for RNA extraction, and RNA quality was assessed using a NanoDrop ND-1000 and an Agilent 2100. Distant non-tumor tissue taken more than 3 cm from the tumor edge was used as the normal lung sample. The library came from multiplex PCR. Sequencing was performed on an Illumina HiSeq 2500. TCRbeta libraries were constructed through three rounds of nested PCR with primers (Table S4) according to protocols modified from ARM-PCR. The public reads were quality trimmed at Q25 with fastp and then assembled into clones with MiXCR by TCRdb, keeping productive beta chains. Each CDR3 protein appears once, grouped with its most common genes and DNA. The sample includes roughly 67,000 distinct CDR3 sequences, with about 77% observed a single time. More than 40% of the sample belongs to the ten largest clones.

Sequences were obtained from distant non-tumor lung tissue. The origin of the receptors is a man in his sixties with non-small cell lung cancer.

This clonotype came up a few times. A read error may produce the germline difference seen at one junction end. This chain links TRBV12-5 with TRBJ2-1, with 12 bases identical to TRBD2. The CDR3 extends over 19 amino acids. Germline values: CDR1 LGHNT, CDR2 FRNRAP. The CDR3 is CASGFYSSGRDHSYNGQFF. Here the CDR3 DNA reads TGTGCTAGTGGTTTCTATTCTAGCGGGAGGGACCACTCCTACAATGGGCAGTTCTTC. Full variable domain (missing parts from reference TRBV12-5 and TRBJ2-1): DARVTQTPRHKVTEMGQEVTMRCQPILGHNTVFWYRQTMMQGLELLAYFRNRAPLDDSGMPKDRFSAEMPDATLATLKIQPSEPRDSAVYFCASGFYSSGRDHSYNGQFFGPGTRLTVL.

Note on this clonotype: It is unclear where the CDR3 begins or ends on the DNA, so no DNA is shown, and the CDR3 is as TCRdb lists it. The CDR3 here is CASSTSTEGTEAFF. The chain links TRBV6-5 to TRBJ1-1; the table's D call TRBD1 went unverified against the DNA. Per the germline V gene, CDR1 is MNHEY and CDR2 is SVGAGI. A total of 14 residues make up the CDR3, ends included.

This clonotype was found many times. The rearrangement joins TRBV4-1 to TRBJ2-1; D possibly corresponds to TRBD2 (6 bases). Between the trimmed V and J ends, which lost 0 bases and 0 bases, there was a span of 12 bases. The CDR3 is 17 amino acids. CDR1 is MGHRA and CDR2 is YSYEKL in the germline V gene. Written as DNA, the CDR3 is TGCGCCAGCAGCCAAGATTTTCGCGGGGACTCCTACAATGAGCAGTTCTTC. This encodes CASSQDFRGDSYNEQFF.

Concerning this clonotype: Given the absence of the conserved phenylalanine or tryptophan at the CDR3 end, a read error is likely. The chain joins TRBV7-9 to TRBJ2-7, with unresolved D. CDR1 is SEHNR, CDR2 FQNEAQ, per germline (reference sequence). CDR3 length: 13 amino acids. DNA of the CDR3: TGTACAAGCAGCACCCGTCTGGGCTTTGGGCAGTACATC. Protein product: CTSSTRLGFGQYI.

This chain connects TRBV4-2 to TRBJ2-7, with 7 bases identical to TRBD2. V lost 10 bases and J lost 3; bases outside the gene matches: 18. This CDR3 comprises 16 residues. CDR1 LGHNA and CDR2 YNFKEQ come from the germline V gene. CDR3 nucleotides: TGTGCCAACAGTCAAGAAGGGGCGGGAGCGTTCTACGAGCAGTACTTC. Its protein is CANSQEGAGAFYEQYF.

With respect to this clonotype: Germline is not matched at one junction end, which may reflect a read error. V and J are TRBV12-5 and TRBJ1-5; D may be TRBD1 (5 bases). There are 13 residues in the CDR3. The germline gives CDR1 LGHNT, CDR2 FRNRAP. CDR3 in amino acids: CASGPDINQPHHF. For the CDR3, the DNA is TGTGCTAGTGGTCCGGACATCAATCAGCCCCACCATTTT.

The chain joins TRBV7-9 to TRBJ2-1; 7 nucleotides align to TRBD2. The V segment lost 5 bases and the J segment 5 bases; nucleotides outside the gene matches: 9. The CDR3 sequence is 15 residues long. Germline CDR1 is SEHNR and CDR2 is FQNEAQ (reference sequence). This chain's CDR3 is CASSLGTSVHNEQFF. Here the CDR3 DNA reads TGTGCCAGCAGCCTCGGAACTAGCGTTCACAATGAGCAGTTCTTC.

A remark on this clonotype: Lacking the conserved final phenylalanine or tryptophan, this CDR3 likely reflects a read error. The V gene is TRBV5-4, the J gene TRBJ2-1; tentative D call: TRBD2 (6 bases). Germline CDR1 SGHNT, CDR2 YYREEE (reference sequence). The CDR3 contains 14 residues. CDR3 amino acids: CASGLGGTYNEQFS. CDR3 nucleotides: TGTGCCAGCGGCTTGGGCGGGACCTACAATGAGCAGTTCTCC.

On this clonotype: A read error is likely, as this CDR3 ends without the conserved phenylalanine or tryptophan. No DNA is shown, since the ends of the CDR3 on it are uncertain; the CDR3 is the one TCRdb lists. This chain joins TRBV6-1 and TRBJ1-5; TRBD1 was called by the table and not checked on the DNA. The V gene's germline CDR1 is MNHNS and CDR2 SASEGT. Including both end residues, the CDR3 is 15 amino acids long. This chain's CDR3 is CASSEGAGLNQPLHS.

To note about this clonotype: A read error may be the cause here, since a much bigger clone is one base away. The genes are TRBV2 and TRBJ1-5; D perhaps matches TRBD1 (5 bases). The CDR3 loop spans 17 amino acids. The germline V gene encodes CDR1 SNHLY and CDR2 FYNNEI. The CDR3 here is CASSEARRQNSNQLQHF. CDR3 sequence (DNA): TGTGCCAGCAGTGAAGCGAGACGACAGAATAGCAATCAGCTCCAGCATTTT.

The count of this clonotype is one. Compared with germline, one end of the junction differs, possibly owing to a read error. This chain uses TRBV6-5 with TRBJ1-2; maybe TRBD1 (5 bases). Germline V CDR1 and CDR2: MNHEY, SVGAGI. The CDR3 runs to 14 residues. CDR3 in DNA: TGTGTCAGCAGTTACACGATTGGGGACTATGGCTACGCCTTC. Its protein product is CVSSYTIGDYGYAF.

This clonotype was seen a single time. In this CDR3 the conserved last residue, phenylalanine or tryptophan, is missing, so a read error is likely. The DNA is omitted, as the CDR3 cannot be located on it reliably, and the CDR3 follows TCRdb's listing. The genes are TRBV4-1 and TRBJ2-2; no check of the table's D call, TRBD1, against the DNA was made. Germline loops: CDR1 MGHRA, CDR2 YSYEKL. The CDR3 numbers 17 amino acids, ends counted. CDR3 loop: CVSSPPSGQTSTGELFY.

Of note for this clonotype: One end of the junction does not line up with germline, which may come from a read error. The chain carries TRBV4-1 and TRBJ2-1; D is unclear. Germline values: CDR1 MGHRA, CDR2 YSYEKL. The CDR3 sequence is 15 residues long. The CDR3 region is CASNQDDVSYNEQFF. The DNA for the CDR3 is TGCGCCAGCAACCAAGATGATGTCTCCTACAATGAGCAGTTCTTC.

The V call is TRBV11-2, the J call TRBJ2-7; the D is unclear. Germline V lookup: CDR1 SGHAT, CDR2 FQNNGV. This CDR3 spans 14 amino acids. V was clipped by 5 bases and J by 2 bases, with 13 bases between them. The CDR3 protein is CASSLTNIAYEQYF. The CDR3, as DNA: TGTGCCAGCAGCCTGACGAACATTGCCTACGAGCAGTACTTC.

In regard to this clonotype: At one end the junction does not follow the germline gene, possibly because of a read error. The chain couples TRBV11-2 to TRBJ2-6; possible D gene TRBD1, 5 bases. The CDR3 loop spans 17 amino acids. CDR1 SGHAT and CDR2 FQNNGV come from the germline V gene. The CDR3 DNA sequence: TGTGCCAGCAGCTTCTACCAAGGGGTAACTGGGGCCAACATCCTGATTTTC. This gives the protein CASSFYQGVTGANILIF.

In this sample, this clonotype turned up once. Relative to the germline gene, one junction end is altered; a read error may explain this. The rearrangement links TRBV14 to TRBJ2-1; TRBD2 matches 9 bases. The germline V gene encodes CDR1 SGHDN and CDR2 FVKESK. The CDR3 runs 14 residues. The CDR3 loop is CDSRQWTSADEQFF. In DNA, the CDR3 is TGTGACAGCAGACAATGGACTAGCGCCGATGAGCAGTTCTTC.

For the CDR3, the DNA is TGTGCCAGCAGCCACGGACAGGGAATACACTATGGCTACACCTTC. This encodes CASSHGQGIHYGYTF. J is TRBJ1-2 and V is TRBV12-3 or TRBV12-4; 8 bases match TRBD1. The CDR3 is made up of 15 amino acids. V shed 6 bases and J 3 bases; nucleotides not matched to a gene: 9.

This clonotype was counted only a few times. A junction boundary mismatches the germline segment, possibly from a read error. This chain joins TRBV5-5 and TRBJ2-7; TRBD1 matches 7 bases. CDR1 is SGHKS, CDR2 YYEKEE, per germline (reference sequence). CDR3 size: 13 residues. The CDR3 reads CASSRTGLDEQYF. DNA for the CDR3: TGTGCTAGCAGCCGGACAGGACTTGACGAGCAGTACTTC.

Concerning this clonotype itself: Since a much larger clone is just one base distant, this may be a read error. J is TRBJ2-7 and V is TRBV5-1, with D perhaps matching TRBD1 (6 bases). Germline V lookup: CDR1 SGHRS, CDR2 YFSETQ. The length of the CDR3 is 14 residues. The V end was cut by 4 bases, the J end by 5 bases, with 16 bases between. The CDR3: CASSRTGIIDEQYF. The CDR3 DNA is TGCGCCAGCAGCCGAACAGGGATTATCGACGAGCAGTACTTC.

This clonotype was observed a handful of times. This may arise from a read error, as a much more abundant clone is one base away. This chain joins TRBV2 and TRBJ2-5; TRBD1 agrees at 8 bases. This CDR3 spans 14 amino acids. Per the germline V gene, CDR1 is SNHLY and CDR2 is FYNNEI. As DNA, the CDR3 is TGTGCCAACAGTGAGCAGGGGGCGCAGGAGACCCAGTACTTC. Encoded protein: CANSEQGAQETQYF.

Comments on this clonotype: The junction does not match germline at one end; this may be a read error. The chain employs TRBV6-5 and TRBJ2-3; 8 bases are a match to TRBD2. Germline V gene lookup returns CDR1 MNHEY and CDR2 SVGAGI. CDR3 length: 15 residues. In nucleotides, the CDR3 is TGTGCCAACAGTAGGGCTAGCGGGCGGGCAGATATGCAGTATTTT. This translates into CANSRASGRADMQYF.